Listed below are T cell receptor beta chains from one sample, sequenced in a study of cytomegalovirus exposure and HLA in healthy donors. Here immunoSEQ multiplex PCR was the method, and the copy in TCRdb shows in-frame clones only, minus some. The repertoire holds 200,000 or so clones, approximately 84% seen once, with 4.5% to 7.5% in the top ten. The source material was PBMCs. Receptor source: a woman in her twenties or thirties in good health and CMV-seropositive. Both conserved end residues are part of each CDR3. A D gene is named only where the DNA matches it firmly. Clone size is stated in some rows and not others, as once, few, many or a class when expanded.

D gene	V gene	clone size	J gene	CDR3 DNA	CDR3 protein
TRBD1	TRBV7-7	.	TRBJ2-3	TGTGCTAGCAGCTCGGGACAGGGAGTGGGGACAGATACGCAGTATTTT	CASSSGQGVGTDTQYF
TRBD1	TRBV5-1	.	TRBJ2-7	TGCGCCAGCAGCACCGATGGGACAGGAAGCTACGAGCAGTACTTC	CASSTDGTGSYEQYF
.	TRBV2	.	TRBJ1-2	TGTGCCAGCAGTGAATCAACAGGGAGCGGCTACACCTTC	CASSESTGSGYTF
TRBD2	TRBV27	.	TRBJ2-1	TGTGCCAGCAGCGTAAGCGAAGCGGGAGGGATGGACAATGAGCAGTTCTTC	CASSVSEAGGMDNEQFF
TRBD2	TRBV6-6	.	TRBJ2-7	TGTGCCACCGGACTAGCCTACGAGCAGTACTTC	CATGLAYEQYF
TRBD2	TRBV2	.	TRBJ2-3	TGTGCCAGCAGTGAAAGAATACTAGCGGGAGCCACAGATACGCAGTATTTT	CASSERILAGATDTQYF
TRBD1	TRBV7-9	.	TRBJ2-4	TGTGCCAGCAGCTTAAGGACAGGGGAAGCCAAAAACATTCAGTACTTC	CASSLRTGEAKNIQYF
.	TRBV6-5	.	TRBJ1-6	TGTGAGGGGCCCCAGGGGAGGGAATGGGATTCACCCCTCCACTTT	CEGPQGREWDSPLHF
.	TRBV4-1	.	TRBJ2-5	TGCGCCAGCAGCCACCTAGGAGGACCCTCCCAGTACTTC	CASSHLGGPSQYF
TRBD1	TRBV7-9	.	TRBJ2-2	TGTGCCAGCAGCTTGGAAGCCCCCGGGACAGGGTTAACCGGGGAGCTGTTTTTT	CASSLEAPGTGLTGELFF
.	TRBV19	.	TRBJ1-1	TGTGCCAGTAGCCTACCCCGGGGTCGGGACACTGAAGCTTTCTTT	CASSLPRGRDTEAFF
.	TRBV19	once	TRBJ1-2	TGTGCCAGTTGGACACCTGAGTATGGCTACACCTTC	CASWTPEYGYTF
TRBD1	TRBV6-6	.	TRBJ1-2	TGTGCCAGCAGTATCCCAGACAGGGTGGACTATGGCTACACCTTC	CASSIPDRVDYGYTF
.	TRBV5-5	.	TRBJ2-7	TGTGCCAGCAGCGAGGACGGGAGCTACGAGCAGTACTTC	CASSEDGSYEQYF
.	TRBV7-8	.	TRBJ1-3	TGTGCCAGCAGCTTAACAGGAAGGGGTTCTGGAAACACCATATATTTT	CASSLTGRGSGNTIYF
.	TRBV19	.	TRBJ1-5	TGTGCCAGTAGTCCGCCGGAGGATCAGCCCCAGCATTTT	CASSPPEDQPQHF
.	TRBV7-8	.	TRBJ2-6	TGTGCCAGCAGCACGCAGGGGTCTGGGGCCAACGTCCTGACTTTC	CASSTQGSGANVLTF
.	TRBV6-5	few	TRBJ1-1	TGTGCCAGCAGTTACCAAATGGGGCTGGGGGCTTTCTTT	CASSYQMGLGAFF
.	TRBV5-4	.	TRBJ2-7	TGTGCCAGCAGGCTCGCAACGGACTCGGTGACCTACGAGCAGTACTTC	CASRLATDSVTYEQYF
.	TRBV6-5	.	TRBJ2-1	TGTGCCAGCAGTTCACGCGGGGGCAGTGGCTACAATGAGCAGTTCTTC	CASSSRGGSGYNEQFF
TRBD1	TRBV5-1	.	TRBJ1-1	TGCGCCAGCAGCCCCGGGACAGGGTGGGGTCCGACTGAAGCTTTCTTT	CASSPGTGWGPTEAFF